This TCR beta chain was retrieved from a study of naive and memory T cell subsets. General study results and limits: TCR transcript changes with activation or differentiation may affect this RNA method.

This clonotype has only a few counts. Its antigen is still unknown. The treatment: skin biopsy from PPD injection site in Mantoux-positive individual. Input was about 1 to 1,100 ng of DNase-treated total RNA without cell sorting. Germline values: CDR1 SGHRS, CDR2 YFSETQ. The V end lost 1 base, the J end lost 2 bases, and 14 bases lay between the germline ends. The CDR3 is 16 residues long. For blood and skin samples, reverse transcription used TCR alpha and beta constant primers. TCRdb used MiXCR to reprocess the UMI-ligation and nested PCR reads, holding one entry per CDR3 protein. The sample comprises 15,000 to 20,000 distinct CDR3 sequences, 9.5% of which are singletons, and 6.8% rests with the top ten.

This receptor was taken from an adult in good health. The sample in question was skin, obtained from a tuberculin skin test site. The chain has TRBV5-1 and TRBJ2-3; D tentatively reads TRBD1 or TRBD2 (5 bases each). As DNA, the CDR3 is TGCGCCAGCAGCTTGAGGGACGTTGGGAACACAGATACGCAGTATTTT. Residues: CASSLRDVGNTDTQYF.